The sequence of this T cell receptor (beta chain) was determined in a study of cytotoxic CD8 clonotypes in ibrutinib-treated CLL. The assay was immunoSEQ multiplex PCR, and TCRdb's table has in-frame clones only and misses some. The data contain about 160,000 clones, 84% of them seen just once; the ten biggest clones take up around 4.5%. The J segment lost 4 bases and the V segment lost 0 bases, leaving 6 bases of the junction unmatched. The CDR3 extends over 15 amino acids. Regarding this clone: Its antigen is currently unknown.

General observations from the study: The study sampled sustained-remission and progressing patients at different times. Increased clonality at ibrutinib response gave way to a return toward baseline at progression.

V gene TRBV5-3 combines with J gene TRBJ2-7; TRBD1 matches at 8 bases. TRBV5-3 is treated as an ORF (open reading frame) with a function not yet certain. The source is a human donor with chronic lymphocytic leukemia. This material consisted of PBMCs, taken after 24 months of ibrutinib treatment. CDR3 sequence reads: CARSLGQGAQYEQYF. As DNA, the CDR3 is TGTGCCAGAAGCTTGGGTCAGGGGGCACAGTACGAGCAGTACTTC.